This T cell receptor (beta chain) was captured by sequencing in a study of blood T cell repertoires in COVID-19. This clone has more than one count but fewer than ten. Among Cohort 3 donors, those recovered had two negative PCRs, clearance, or symptom resolution. The authors' processing: Amplification with reference gene primers provided the estimates of nucleated cell counts. Clones were read by immunoSEQ multiplex PCR, and TCRdb kept only the in-frame ones, dropping some. V and J calls and clone size are given by that table; D and trimming were obtained from the DNA. Here the sample spans 290,000 or so clones, approximately 86% being singletons. CDR3 size: 13 residues. V lost 7 bases, J lost 8 bases, and 17 bases lay in between. Germline CDR1 and CDR2: MGHRA and YSYEKL.

V usage is TRBV4-1 and J usage is TRBJ1-1, with D maybe TRBD1 (5 bases). Sequencing was carried out using PBMCs or T cells enriched from blood (not recorded which). The source is a woman aged 18-35 years who had recovered from COVID-19. This CDR3 is CASTGILSKEAFF. DNA of the CDR3: TGCGCCAGCACAGGGATACTTAGTAAGGAAGCTTTCTTT.